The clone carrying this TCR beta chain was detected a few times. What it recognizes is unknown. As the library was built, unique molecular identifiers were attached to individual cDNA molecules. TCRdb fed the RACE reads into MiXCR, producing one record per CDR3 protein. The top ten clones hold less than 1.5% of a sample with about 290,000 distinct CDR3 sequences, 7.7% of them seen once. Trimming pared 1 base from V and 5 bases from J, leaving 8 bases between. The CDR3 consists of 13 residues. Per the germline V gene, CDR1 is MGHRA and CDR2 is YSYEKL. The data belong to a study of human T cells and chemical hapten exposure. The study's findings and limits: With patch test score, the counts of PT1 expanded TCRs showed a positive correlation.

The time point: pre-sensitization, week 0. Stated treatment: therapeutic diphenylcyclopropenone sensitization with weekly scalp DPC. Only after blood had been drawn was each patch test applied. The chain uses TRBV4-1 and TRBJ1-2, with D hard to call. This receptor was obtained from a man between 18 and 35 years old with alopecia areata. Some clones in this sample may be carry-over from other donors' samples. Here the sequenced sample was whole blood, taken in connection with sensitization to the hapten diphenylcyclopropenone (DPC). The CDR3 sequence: CASSQGLGYGYTF. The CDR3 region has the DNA TGCGCCAGCAGCCAAGGGCTGGGATATGGCTACACCTTC.